This record covers a single T cell receptor beta chain. Its antigen is not known. These data belong to a study of cytomegalovirus exposure and HLA in healthy donors. Study-level results: Approximately 160 TCR beta chains were listed as cytomegalovirus-associated. In vitro data verified three CMV-associated chains as specific for CMV antigens.

Measured with immunoSEQ multiplex PCR; TCRdb has only the in-frame clones, and not every one. Among tens of thousands of clones listed, roughly 96% were seen once. This sequence originates from a man between 18 and 35 years old in good health and CMV-seronegative. Sequenced material: PBMCs.

This chain's CDR3 is CASSLGLAVIGVYNEQFF. In nucleotides, the CDR3 is TGCGCCAGCAGCTTGGGACTAGCGGTTATAGGGGTCTACAATGAGCAGTTCTTC. The chain uses TRBV5-1 and TRBJ2-1; 9 bases align to TRBD2. The V segment lost 0 bases and the J segment 3 bases; nucleotides outside the gene matches: 10. CDR1 is SGHRS and CDR2 is YFSETQ in the germline V gene. This CDR3 has 18 residues.